The entry below gives a single TCR beta chain sequence along with its context. The data were taken from a study of CXCR3-negative and CXCR3-positive naive CD8 T cells. The CDR3 is made up of 16 amino acids. Germline CDR1 SGHTA, CDR2 FQGNSA. The libraries of TRB cDNA were constructed through 5' RACE using UMI labels. TCRdb reprocessed the 5' RACE reads and reports one entry per CDR3 protein, with no DNA. Its table records around 60,000 distinct CDR3 sequences. This chain connects TRBV7-2 to TRBJ2-7; no DNA is available, so the TRBD2 call from TCRdb remains unchecked. The clonotype comes from a human donor in good health. Some clones in this sample may be carry-over from other donors' samples. Sequencing input: naive CXCR3- CD8+ T cells from blood. The subset: CD45RO-CCR7+CD27+CD95- naive CD8+ T cells lacking CXCR3 (TNR3-). The CDR3 region is CASSTPPGGPSYEQYF.